Presented here are 15 T cell receptor beta chains from one specimen sequenced in a study of shared clonotypes between healthy human individuals. Assay used: immunoSEQ multiplex PCR; TCRdb lists only in-frame clones, some missing. The table records 520,000 or so clones, less than 85% of them present only once. Source material: PBMCs. The receptors originated from a woman aged 40 to 55 in good health. Some clones in this sample may be carry-over from other donors' samples.

The chain carries TRBV5-4 and TRBJ2-2; D call uncertain. Germline CDR1 reads SGHNT; CDR2 reads YYREEE (reference sequence). The CDR3 is made up of 16 amino acids. V lost 0 bases and J lost 0, with 9 bases in between. Here the CDR3 DNA reads TGTGCCAGCAGCTTGGACAGAAACCCGAACACCGGGGAGCTGTTTTTT. This sequence encodes CASSLDRNPNTGELFF.

The chain is built from TRBV4-2 and TRBJ2-7; D is unresolved. From germline, CDR1 is LGHNA and CDR2 YNFKEQ. CDR3 size: 14 residues. V was cut by 0 bases and J by 2 bases, with 8 bases left in between. Here the CDR3 DNA reads TGTGCCAGCAGCCAAGATACGATCCCCTACGAGCAGTACTTC. Translated, it gives CASSQDTIPYEQYF.

The chain employs TRBV7-3 and TRBJ2-3; unclear D gene. Germline CDR1 is SGHTA and CDR2 is FQGTGA. V lost 3 bases to trimming and J lost 10 bases, with 14 bases between them. The CDR3 has 13 amino acids. The CDR3 DNA reads as TGTGCCAGCAGCTTGTTGGTACTGGATCCGCAGTATTTT. Its translation: CASSLLVLDPQYF.

The chain couples TRBV18 to TRBJ2-7; D may correspond to TRBD1 or TRBD2 (5 bases each). Germline CDR1 is KGHSH and CDR2 is LQKENI. This CDR3 region has 14 residues. V lost 1 base and J 4 bases, leaving 11 bases between the germline ends. CDR3 protein: CASSPHEGPYEQYF. The CDR3, as DNA: TGTGCCAGCTCACCACACGAGGGGCCATACGAGCAGTACTTC. Full variable domain (rest looked up from reference TRBV18 and TRBJ2-7): NAGVMQNPRHLVRRRGQEARLRCSPMKGHSHVYWYRQLPEEGLKFMVYLQKENIIDESGMPKERFSAEFPKEGPSILRIQQVVRGDSAAYFCASSPHEGPYEQYFGPGTRLTVT.

This clone was detected only a few times. This chain links TRBV29-1 with TRBJ2-1; possible D gene TRBD2, 6 bases. The CDR3 has 15 amino acids. In germline, CDR1 is SQVTM, CDR2 ANQGSEA. The ends were cut back, 5 bases at V and 0 bases at J, with 14 bases in the middle. CDR3 bases: TGCAGCGTTCTTGGGGGGTGGAGCTCCTACAATGAGCAGTTCTTC. Amino acid sequence: CSVLGGWSSYNEQFF.

Only one count was recorded for this clone. V gene TRBV4-1 combines with J gene TRBJ2-2; 8 bases map to TRBD2. The length of the CDR3 is 19 residues. The germline gives CDR1 MGHRA, CDR2 YSYEKL. The ends lost 0 bases at V and 1 base at J; junction bases unmatched: 10. The CDR3 here is CASSQESGSHPGNTGELFF. The CDR3, as DNA: TGCGCCAGCAGCCAAGAAAGCGGGAGCCACCCCGGGAACACCGGGGAGCTGTTTTTT.

This chain joins TRBV7-2 and TRBJ1-2; tentative D call: TRBD1 (5 bases). V was pared by 0 bases and J by 1 base, with 15 bases between. In germline, CDR1 is SGHTA, CDR2 FQGNSA. CDR3 size: 17 residues. In DNA, the CDR3 is TGTGCCAGCAGCTTAGCCCCTTGGCAGGGTAGTAACTATGGCTACACCTTC. Translating gives CASSLAPWQGSNYGYTF.

J is TRBJ2-3 and V is TRBV7-9; TRBD2 aligns across 11 bases. The germline gives CDR1 SEHNR, CDR2 FQNEAQ (reference sequence). V dropped 7 bases and J dropped 2; count of bases not matched to a gene: 8. This CDR3 spans 16 amino acids. CDR3 sequence (DNA): TGTGCCAGCAACACCCTAGCGGGAGGTTTCACAGATACGCAGTATTTT. Its translation is CASNTLAGGFTDTQYF.

The chain carries TRBV5-1 and TRBJ2-2; TRBD2 aligns across 10 bases. The CDR3 is 18 residues long. V shed 6 bases, J shed 5 bases, and the junction held 16 bases outside the gene matches. CDR1 and CDR2 from the germline V gene are SGHRS and YFSETQ. CDR3 nucleotides: TGCGCCAGCACGGCGGGACTAGCGTTAGGAATAAGGACCGGGGAGCTGTTTTTT. Its protein is CASTAGLALGIRTGELFF.

The V call is TRBV6-1, the J call TRBJ2-3, with TRBD2 matching 11 bases. Germline-derived CDR1 and CDR2 are MNHNS and SASEGT. This CDR3 comprises 15 residues. The trim removed 5 bases at V and 4 bases at J, leaving 5 bases unmatched. CDR3 loop: CASSTGTSGPDTQYF. In DNA form, the CDR3 reads TGTGCCAGCAGTACCGGGACTAGCGGTCCAGATACGCAGTATTTT.

The table lists this clone with a count of one. The chain employs TRBV6-1 and TRBJ2-5, with D possibly TRBD1 on 5 matching bases. The V end lost 3 bases, the J end lost 5 bases, and 10 bases lay between the germline ends. Germline CDR1 reads MNHNS; CDR2 reads SASEGT. The CDR3 runs 13 residues. The CDR3 nucleotides are TGTGCCAGCAGTGATCGCAGGGTCGAGACCCAGTACTTC. Amino acid sequence: CASSDRRVETQYF.

Comments on this clone: The same CDR3 is also encoded by other DNA sequences in this sample. This chain connects TRBV14 to TRBJ1-5; D is ambiguous. The germline V gene encodes CDR1 SGHDN and CDR2 FVKESK. V shed 1 base and J shed 4 bases, with 5 bases lying between them. CDR3 length equals 13 residues. The CDR3 sequence is CASSQGTNQPQHF. The CDR3, as DNA: TGTGCCAGCAGCCAAGGTACTAATCAGCCCCAGCATTTT.

Notes on this clone: The sample has other DNA sequences that encode this CDR3 too. V and J are TRBV6-5 and TRBJ2-1, with TRBD2 identical over 12 bases. CDR1 and CDR2 (germline): MNHEY, SVGAGI. Trimming cost V 0 bases and J 4 bases; bases outside gene matches: 1. This CDR3 has 16 amino acids. In DNA form, the CDR3 reads TGTGCCAGCAGTTACTCCGGACTAGCGGGGTACAATGAGCAGTTCTTC. Amino acids: CASSYSGLAGYNEQFF.

The chain carries TRBV19 and TRBJ2-1; TRBD2 aligns across 9 bases. Trimming at V came to 3 bases and at J to 3 bases, leaving 3 bases not matched to a gene. The CDR3 length is 15 residues. Germline V gives CDR1 LNHDA, CDR2 SQIVND (reference sequence). The CDR3 region has the DNA TGTGCCAGTAGTATCGGGACTAGCATCTACAATGAGCAGTTCTTC. Translating it yields CASSIGTSIYNEQFF. The full variable domain, rest sourced from reference TRBV19 and TRBJ2-1, is DGGITQSPKYLFRKEGQNVTLSCEQNLNHDAMYWYRQDPGQGLRLIYYSQIVNDFQKGDIAEGYSVSREKKESFPLTVTSAQKNPTAFYLCASSIGTSIYNEQFFGPGTRLTVL.

The chain carries TRBV28 and TRBJ2-3, with D possibly being TRBD2 (6 bases). Trimming cost V 8 bases and J 2 bases, with 14 bases left between them. The CDR3 consists of 14 residues. The germline V gene has CDR1 MDHEN and CDR2 SYDVKM. The CDR3 protein is CASPPPGATDTQYF. CDR3 in DNA: TGTGCCAGCCCTCCCCCGGGAGCCACAGATACGCAGTATTTT.